This entry lists 20 T cell receptor beta chains sequenced from one sample in a study of OX40 agonist ivuxolimab in advanced cancers. Assay: immunoSEQ multiplex PCR; the TCRdb copy retains only in-frame clones and omits some. This table has under 30,000 clones, 60% to 85% appearing once. Material: CD4+ or CD8+ T cells sorted from blood, obtained in a trial of the OX40 agonist ivuxolimab. These receptor sequences come from an adult with an advanced solid tumor such as melanoma, head and neck, liver or kidney cancer.

This sequence joins TRBV14 and TRBJ2-7; 9 bases map to TRBD1. Losses at the gene ends were 4 bases for V and 4 bases for J; bases not matched to a gene: 5. Germline V CDR1 and CDR2: SGHDN, FVKESK. This CDR3 has 14 amino acids. CDR3 nucleotides: TGTGCCAGCAGCCCGGGGGACAGGGATTACGAGCAGTACTTC. Protein: CASSPGDRDYEQYF.

The chain has TRBV5-1 and TRBJ2-1, with 9 bases aligning to TRBD1. J was trimmed by 5 bases and V by 4 bases; bases with no gene match: 7. From germline, CDR1 is SGHRS and CDR2 YFSETQ. This CDR3 spans 15 amino acids. CDR3 residues: CASSLPGTGNNEQFF. DNA of the CDR3: TGCGCCAGCAGCCTTCCCGGGACAGGGAACAATGAGCAGTTCTTC.

The chain uses TRBV7-6 and TRBJ1-1; D not resolved. Per the germline V gene, CDR1 is SGHVS and CDR2 is FNYEAQ. The V end was cut by 5 bases, the J end by 3 bases, with 13 bases between. The CDR3 loop spans 14 amino acids. CDR3 loop: CASSPAPRDTEAFF. The CDR3 DNA sequence: TGTGCCAGCAGCCCCGCGCCGAGGGACACTGAAGCTTTCTTT.

CDR3 nucleotide sequence: TGTGCCAGCAGCTGGTCCAGGGGCTCCTACGAGCAGTACTTC. This sequence encodes CASSWSRGSYEQYF. The chain joins TRBV7-2 to TRBJ2-7, with D perhaps TRBD1 (6 bases). Germline CDR1 is SGHTA and CDR2 is FQGNSA. V was cut by 4 bases and J by 0 bases, with 10 bases left in between. The length of the CDR3 is 14 residues.

The chain links TRBV6-1 to TRBJ2-2, with a weak D call TRBD2 (5 bases). In germline, CDR1 is MNHNS, CDR2 SASEGT. V shed 8 bases and J shed 0 bases, with 10 bases lying between them. This CDR3 is built from 14 residues. CDR3 bases: TGTGCCAGCGGCGGGCGAGCGAACACCGGGGAGCTGTTTTTT. As protein: CASGGRANTGELFF.

The J gene is TRBJ1-3, the V gene TRBV6-1; D gene uncertain. V lost 8 bases to trimming and J lost 0 bases, with 14 bases between them. CDR3 size: 15 residues. Germline values: CDR1 MNHNS, CDR2 SASEGT. CDR3 DNA: TGTGCCAGCCACAGACGCTCTAGCTCTGGAAACACCATATATTTT. This gives the protein CASHRRSSSGNTIYF.

The chain joins TRBV7-9 to TRBJ2-1; TRBD1 or TRBD2 may be the D gene (5 bases each). CDR1 and CDR2 from the germline V gene are SEHNR and FQNEAQ (reference sequence). Deletions cut 1 base from V and 10 bases from J, with 14 bases between. This CDR3 has 14 amino acids. The CDR3 protein is CASSLGLGVGEQFF. CDR3 DNA sequence: TGTGCCAGCAGCTTAGGGCTGGGGGTAGGCGAGCAGTTCTTC.

The chain has TRBV28 and TRBJ1-5; 10 nucleotides line up with TRBD1. The CDR3 contains 15 residues. Germline V gene sequence: CDR1 MDHEN, CDR2 SYDVKM. Trimming removed 3 bases from V and 7 bases from J; junction bases left unmatched: 6. The CDR3 coding sequence is TGTGCCAGCAGTTTTGGGACAGGGGAAGGGCAGCCCCAGCATTTT. Protein sequence: CASSFGTGEGQPQHF. Filled out from reference TRBV28 and TRBJ1-5, the complete variable domain reads DVKVTQSSRYLVKRTGEKVFLECVQDMDHENMFWYRQDPGLGLRLIYFSYDVKMKEKGDIPEGYSVSREKKERFSLILESASTNQTSMYLCASSFGTGEGQPQHFGDGTRLSIL.

This clone has just a few counts. J is TRBJ2-5 and V is TRBV7-2; 8 nucleotides match TRBD2. The J segment lost 0 bases and the V segment lost 5 bases, leaving 8 bases of the junction unmatched. This CDR3 has 16 amino acids. Germline V gene data show CDR1 as SGHTA and CDR2 as FQGNSA. As DNA, the CDR3 is TGTGCCAGCAGCCTAACTAGCGGAGTGTACCAAGAGACCCAGTACTTC. It is translated as CASSLTSGVYQETQYF.

The genes are TRBV19 and TRBJ1-4; TRBD1 matches 11 bases. This CDR3 has 15 residues. Germline V gene lookup returns CDR1 LNHDA and CDR2 SQIVND (reference sequence). V was clipped by 5 bases and J by 5 bases; unmatched bases: 4. The CDR3 DNA follows: TGTGCCAGTAGTCCAAGGACAGGGGGCAATGAAAAACTGTTTTTT. Protein: CASSPRTGGNEKLFF.

The chain is built from TRBV7-2 and TRBJ1-5; 9 nucleotides agree with TRBD1. Germline-derived CDR1 and CDR2 are SGHTA and FQGNSA. J was trimmed by 5 bases and V by 5 bases; bases with no gene match: 4. The CDR3 has 14 residues. The CDR3 DNA sequence: TGTGCCAGCAGCCTACAGGGGGCTTATCAGCCCCAGCATTTT. It translates to CASSLQGAYQPQHF.

This clone showed up just once. This chain joins TRBV4-2 and TRBJ2-7, with a weak D call TRBD1 (6 bases). The CDR3 length is 16 residues. V lost 0 bases, J lost 3 bases, and 15 bases lay in between. Germline V CDR1 and CDR2: LGHNA, YNFKEQ. The CDR3 loop is CASSQDPRGTYYEQYF. In DNA form, the CDR3 reads TGTGCCAGCAGCCAAGACCCCAGGGGAACCTACTACGAGCAGTACTTC.

The rearrangement links TRBV5-1 to TRBJ2-2; 9 nucleotides match TRBD2. The CDR3 spans 15 residues. V lost 5 bases, J lost 3 bases, and 5 bases stayed unmatched. The germline gives CDR1 SGHRS, CDR2 YFSETQ. The CDR3 sequence: CASSLTSGYTGELFF. The CDR3 DNA reads as TGCGCCAGCAGTTTGACTAGCGGATACACCGGGGAGCTGTTTTTT.

This clone was picked up a small number of times. The CDR3 is CASIDSEWNTEAFF. As DNA, the CDR3 is TGTGCCAGCATCGACAGTGAGTGGAACACTGAAGCTTTCTTT. V and J are TRBV5-6 and TRBJ1-1, with a weak D call TRBD1 (5 bases). Germline CDR1 and CDR2: SGHDT and YYEEEE. The CDR3 totals 14 residues. Deletions cut 6 bases from V and 1 base from J, with 13 bases between.

The rearrangement joins TRBV19 to TRBJ2-5, with 8 bases that match TRBD2. The end of the DNA fits TRBJ2-7 better, so the J call may be wrong. Germline V lookup: CDR1 LNHDA, CDR2 SQIVND (reference sequence). There are 16 residues in the CDR3. The CDR3 spells CASSVGSAGATYEQYF. CDR3 nucleotide sequence: TGTGCCAGTAGTGTCGGCTCAGCGGGAGCGACCTACGAGCAGTACTTC.

V is TRBV4-1 and J is TRBJ2-6; D is uncertain. The CDR3 is 13 residues long. Germline V lookup: CDR1 MGHRA, CDR2 YSYEKL. V shed 3 bases and J shed 1 base, with 1 base lying between them. In nucleotides, the CDR3 is TGCGCCAGCAGCCAGTCTGGGGCCAACGTCCTGACTTTC. Translated, it gives CASSQSGANVLTF.

This clone came up a few times. At one of its ends the junction is not consistent with the germline gene, which may arise from a read error. V usage is TRBV5-1 and J usage is TRBJ1-1; D gene unclear. The CDR3 extends over 12 amino acids. In germline, CDR1 is SGHRS, CDR2 YFSETQ. The DNA for the CDR3 is TGCGCCAGCAGATTGGGTAACACTGAAGCTTTCTTT. Protein: CASRLGNTEAFF.

The chain links TRBV27 to TRBJ2-1, with TRBD2 identical over 7 bases. V was clipped by 5 bases and J by 7 bases; unmatched bases: 5. In germline, CDR1 is MNHEY, CDR2 SMNVEV (reference sequence). The CDR3 is 13 amino acids. The CDR3 here is CASSPRTRNEQFF. CDR3 nucleotide sequence: TGTGCCAGCAGTCCCCGGACTAGGAATGAGCAGTTCTTC.

This clone was recorded once. The chain couples TRBV7-9 to TRBJ2-6; no firm D call. The ends were cut back, 5 bases at V and 1 base at J, with 6 bases in the middle. There are 14 residues in the CDR3. Germline V lookup: CDR1 SEHNR, CDR2 FQNEAQ (reference sequence). The CDR3 DNA reads as TGTGCCAGCAGCCGAAGATCTGGGGCCAACGTCCTGACTTTC. Translating it yields CASSRRSGANVLTF.

V usage is TRBV7-2 and J usage is TRBJ2-5, with 7 bases aligning to TRBD2. Germline values: CDR1 SGHTA, CDR2 FQGNSA. V dropped 0 bases and J dropped 1; count of bases not matched to a gene: 2. The length of the CDR3 is 15 residues. This CDR3 reads CASSLAASGQETQYF. DNA of the CDR3: TGTGCCAGCAGCTTAGCTGCTAGCGGCCAAGAGACCCAGTACTTC.